Following are 8 T cell receptor beta chains from one sample sequenced in a study of blood T cell repertoires in COVID-19. Produced via immunoSEQ multiplex PCR; TCRdb's table is partial and in-frame only. In the table there are about 200,000 clones, around 86% of which are singletons. Sequenced: peripheral blood. Source of these receptors: a man aged 60 to 75 with acute or convalescent COVID-19.

This clone was detected only once. This rearrangement joins TRBV7-9 to TRBJ2-6, with 7 bases lining up with TRBD1. Trimming at V came to 5 bases and at J to 1 base, leaving 8 bases not matched to a gene. Germline CDR1 SEHNR, CDR2 FQNEAQ (reference sequence). The CDR3 is 17 residues long. CDR3: CASSQGGLTSGANVLTF. The CDR3 nucleotides read TGTGCCAGCAGCCAAGGGGGCCTAACGTCTGGGGCCAACGTCCTGACTTTC.

The rearrangement links TRBV5-1 to TRBJ2-3; D perhaps matches TRBD1 (5 bases). This CDR3 comprises 11 residues. Trimming left V 6 bases short and J 3 bases short, with 5 bases between. CDR1 and CDR2 (germline): SGHRS, YFSETQ. CDR3 nucleotides: TGCGCCAGCAAGGGGACAGATACGCAGTATTTT. Protein: CASKGTDTQYF.

The chain couples TRBV7-8 to TRBJ1-2; D gene ambiguous. This CDR3 contains 14 residues. V lost 2 bases, J lost 3 bases, and 10 bases lay in between. CDR1 is SGHVS, CDR2 FQNEAQ, per germline. CDR3 nucleotide sequence: TGTGCCAGCAGCTTATCCCACGAGGACTATGGCTACACCTTC. This codes for CASSLSHEDYGYTF. The variable domain in full, with the rest retrieved from reference TRBV7-8 and TRBJ1-2, is GAGVSQSPRYKVAKRGQDVALRCDPISGHVSLFWYQQALGQGPEFLTYFQNEAQLDKSGLPSDRFFAERPEGSVSTLKIQRTQQEDSAVYLCASSLSHEDYGYTFGSGTRLTVV.

J is TRBJ1-2 and V is TRBV5-1; 9 positions agree with TRBD1. The CDR3 runs 13 residues. CDR1 is SGHRS and CDR2 is YFSETQ in the germline V gene. With 4 bases clipped from V and 8 bases from J, the junction kept 6 bases outside the gene matches. The CDR3 loop is CASSIQGAGGYTF. The CDR3 bases are TGCGCCAGCAGCATACAGGGGGCGGGCGGCTACACCTTC.

The chain's CDR3 is CASSQPRPGGVSTEAFF. The CDR3 DNA reads as TGTGCCAGCAGCCAACCCCGTCCCGGAGGGGTGAGCACTGAAGCTTTCTTT. V is TRBV3-1 (or the pseudogene TRBV3-2) and J is TRBJ1-1, with D possibly being TRBD1 (5 bases). CDR1 is LGHDT and CDR2 is YNNKEL in the germline V gene (reference sequence). CDR3 length: 17 residues. Trimming left V 2 bases short and J 4 bases short, with 20 bases between.

With regard to this clone: Other DNA variants within this sample encode the same CDR3. The chain couples TRBV5-1 to TRBJ1-6; weak D call: TRBD1 (5 bases). V was pared by 2 bases and J by 7 bases, with 10 bases between. This CDR3 is 14 amino acids long. Looked up from germline, CDR1 is SGHRS and CDR2 is YFSETQ. The CDR3 DNA sequence: TGCGCCAGCAGCTTACAGGAGGGGAATTCACCCCTCCACTTT. Protein: CASSLQEGNSPLHF.

This clone appeared a few times. This chain joins TRBV4-3 and TRBJ1-6; a possible D gene is TRBD1 (6 bases). V lost 0 bases, J lost 10 bases, and 13 bases lay in between. The CDR3 runs to 15 residues. Germline V gene lookup returns CDR1 LGHNA and CDR2 YSLEER. CDR3 residues: CASSQDHRGGSPLHF. As DNA, the CDR3 is TGCGCCAGCAGCCAAGATCATAGGGGGGGGTCACCCCTCCACTTT.

The chain links TRBV28 to TRBJ1-5, with no clear D. CDR3 length: 13 residues. In germline, CDR1 is MDHEN, CDR2 SYDVKM. The V and J ends lost 6 bases and 1 base respectively, with 7 bases between them. DNA of the CDR3: TGTGCCAGCAGGGGCATAAGCAATCAGCCCCAGCATTTT. It yields the protein CASRGISNQPQHF.